The clone carrying this TCR beta chain was found once. Germline V gene sequence: CDR1 SGHTA, CDR2 FQGTGA. V was shortened by 4 bases and J by 6 bases, with 12 bases between the two germline ends. The CDR3 sequence is 13 residues long. The data stem from a study of OX40 agonist ivuxolimab in advanced cancers. Some clones are missing from TCRdb's copy, which holds only in-frame ones; the method was immunoSEQ multiplex PCR. The table has 45,000 to 50,000 clones, around 87% seen once. The material was CD4+ or CD8+ T cells sorted from blood, obtained in a trial of the OX40 agonist ivuxolimab. The origin of this receptor is an adult with an advanced solid tumor such as melanoma, head and neck, liver or kidney cancer. This chain links TRBV7-3 with TRBJ1-2; D uncertain. The chain's CDR3 is CASSSDLLDGYTF. CDR3 in DNA: TGTGCCAGCAGCTCGGACCTTCTGGATGGCTACACCTTC.